This T cell receptor (beta chain) emerged from a study of low-dose radiotherapy and immunotherapy resistance in tumors. Study context: Participants were given intravenous cyclophosphamide 200 mg/m2 every two weeks, one day before radiation and immunotherapy.

There are many counts of this clonotype. Both TCRalpha and TCRbeta chains were reverse transcribed with V-gene-specific primers. Using a constant-region primer together with a V-primer adapter, TCRs were subjected to around 22 PCR cycles of amplification. In vitro transcription was used to amplify the isolated mRNA. TCRdb reanalysed the reads using MiXCR and keeps one entry per CDR3 protein. This sample carries more than 90,000 distinct CDR3 sequences, around 20% of them seen once, and the ten largest clones take roughly 4%. V lost 1 base and J 0 bases, leaving 14 bases between the germline ends. The CDR3 totals 16 residues. The V gene's germline CDR1 is DFQATT and CDR2 SNEGSKA (reference sequence). Time point noted: after trial treatment. Treatment given: LDRT plus nivolumab, ipilimumab, low-dose cyclophosphamide and aspirin (RACIN trial). Every donor's regimen consisted of nivolumab, ipilimumab, aspirin, low-dose cyclophosphamide and low-dose radiotherapy.

The chain links TRBV20-1 to TRBJ2-3, with D possibly TRBD2 on 5 matching bases. This TCR was recovered from a male donor with prostate cancer. Sequencing used PBMCs, obtained after low-dose radiotherapy plus immunotherapy. DNA of the CDR3: TGCAGTGCTAGAGGGGCGAGCGGACCTAGCACAGATACGCAGTATTTT. Residues: CSARGASGPSTDTQYF.